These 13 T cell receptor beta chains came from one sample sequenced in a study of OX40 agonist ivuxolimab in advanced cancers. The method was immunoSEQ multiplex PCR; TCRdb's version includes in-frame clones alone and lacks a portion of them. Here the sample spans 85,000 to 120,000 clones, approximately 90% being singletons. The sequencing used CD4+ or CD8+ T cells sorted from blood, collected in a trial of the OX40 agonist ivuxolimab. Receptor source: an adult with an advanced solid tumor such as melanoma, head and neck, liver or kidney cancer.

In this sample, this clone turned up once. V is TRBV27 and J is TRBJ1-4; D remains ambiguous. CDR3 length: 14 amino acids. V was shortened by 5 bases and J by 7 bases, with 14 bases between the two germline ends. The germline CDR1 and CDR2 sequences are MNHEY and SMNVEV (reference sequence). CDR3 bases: TGTGCCAGCAGTACCCCGGCGGTCGGTGAAAAACTGTTTTTT. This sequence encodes CASSTPAVGEKLFF.

CDR3 bases: TGTGCCAGCAGTCCGCGCAGGGAGTCAAGTGGCTACACCTTC. Translation: CASSPRRESSGYTF. The chain uses TRBV28 and TRBJ1-2; maybe TRBD1 (5 bases). CDR3 length: 14 amino acids. Trimming cost V 5 bases and J 7 bases, with 17 bases left between them. CDR1 is MDHEN and CDR2 is SYDVKM in the germline V gene.

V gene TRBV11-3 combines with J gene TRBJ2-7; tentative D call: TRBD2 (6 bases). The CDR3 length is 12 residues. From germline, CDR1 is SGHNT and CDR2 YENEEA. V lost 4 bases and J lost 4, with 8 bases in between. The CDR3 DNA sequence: TGTGCCAGCAGCTCTAGCGAGTACGAGCAGTACTTC. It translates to CASSSSEYEQYF.

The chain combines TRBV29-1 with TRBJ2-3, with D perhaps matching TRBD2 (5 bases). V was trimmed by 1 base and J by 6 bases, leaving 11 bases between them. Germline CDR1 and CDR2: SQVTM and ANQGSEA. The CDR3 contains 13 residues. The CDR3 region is CSVEVGSADTQYF. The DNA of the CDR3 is TGCAGCGTTGAAGTGGGGAGCGCGGATACGCAGTATTTT.

The CDR3 region has the DNA TGTGCCAGCTCCCTCGGACCAACTAATGAAAAACTGTTTTTT. It translates to CASSLGPTNEKLFF. J is TRBJ1-4 and V is TRBV19; no firm D call. The germline V and J ends were trimmed by 9 bases and 0 bases, with 11 bases remaining between them. CDR3 length: 14 amino acids. Germline V gene sequence: CDR1 LNHDA, CDR2 SQIVND (reference sequence).

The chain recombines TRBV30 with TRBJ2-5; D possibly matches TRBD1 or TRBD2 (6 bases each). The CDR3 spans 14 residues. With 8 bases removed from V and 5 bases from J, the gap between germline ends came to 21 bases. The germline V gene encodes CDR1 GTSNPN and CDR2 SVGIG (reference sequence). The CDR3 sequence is CARRTSGAGETQYF. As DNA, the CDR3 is TGTGCCCGCCGTACCTCAGGGGCGGGGGAGACCCAGTACTTC.

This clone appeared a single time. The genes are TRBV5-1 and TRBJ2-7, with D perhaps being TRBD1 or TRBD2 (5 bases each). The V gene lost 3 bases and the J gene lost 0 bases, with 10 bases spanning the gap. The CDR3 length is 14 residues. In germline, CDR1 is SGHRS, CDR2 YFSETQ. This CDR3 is CASSSRDHSYEQYF. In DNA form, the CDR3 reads TGCGCCAGCAGCTCCCGGGACCACTCCTACGAGCAGTACTTC.

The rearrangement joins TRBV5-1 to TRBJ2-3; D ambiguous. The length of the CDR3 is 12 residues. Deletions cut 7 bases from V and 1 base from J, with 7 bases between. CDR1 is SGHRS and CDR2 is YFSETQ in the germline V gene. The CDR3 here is CASGFGTDTQYF. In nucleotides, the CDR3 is TGCGCCAGCGGATTTGGCACAGATACGCAGTATTTT.

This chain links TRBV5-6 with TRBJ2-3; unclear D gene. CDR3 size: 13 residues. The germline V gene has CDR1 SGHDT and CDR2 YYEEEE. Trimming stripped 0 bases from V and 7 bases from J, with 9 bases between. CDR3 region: CASSLVLVNTQYF. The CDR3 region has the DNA TGTGCCAGCAGCTTGGTCTTAGTTAATACGCAGTATTTT.

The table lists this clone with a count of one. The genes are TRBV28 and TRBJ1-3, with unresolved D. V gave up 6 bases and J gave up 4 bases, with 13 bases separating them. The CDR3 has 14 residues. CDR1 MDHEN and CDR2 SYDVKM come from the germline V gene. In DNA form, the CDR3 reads TGTGCCAGCAGCATCGGTGGCGGGGGAAACACCATATATTTT. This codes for CASSIGGGGNTIYF. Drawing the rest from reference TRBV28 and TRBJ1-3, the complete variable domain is DVKVTQSSRYLVKRTGEKVFLECVQDMDHENMFWYRQDPGLGLRLIYFSYDVKMKEKGDIPEGYSVSREKKERFSLILESASTNQTSMYLCASSIGGGGNTIYFGEGSWLTVV.

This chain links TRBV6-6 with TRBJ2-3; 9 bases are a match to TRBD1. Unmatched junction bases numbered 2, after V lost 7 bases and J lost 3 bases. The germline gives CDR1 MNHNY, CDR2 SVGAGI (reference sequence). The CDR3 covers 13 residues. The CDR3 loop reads CASTGTGTDTQYF. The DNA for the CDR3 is TGTGCCAGCACCGGGACAGGGACAGATACGCAGTATTTT.

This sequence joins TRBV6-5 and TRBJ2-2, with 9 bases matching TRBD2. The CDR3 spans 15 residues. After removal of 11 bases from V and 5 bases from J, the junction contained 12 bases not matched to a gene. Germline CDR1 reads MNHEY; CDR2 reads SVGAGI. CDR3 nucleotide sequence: TGTGCCTCGTCATTGAGCGGGGGGTCTACCGGGGAGCTGTTTTTT. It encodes CASSLSGGSTGELFF.

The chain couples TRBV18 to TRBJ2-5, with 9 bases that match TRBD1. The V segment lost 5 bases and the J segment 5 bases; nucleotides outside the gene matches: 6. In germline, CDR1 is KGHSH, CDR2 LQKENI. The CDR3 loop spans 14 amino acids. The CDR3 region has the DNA TGTGCCAGCTCAGAGGGACAGGGTGCCGAGACCCAGTACTTC. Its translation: CASSEGQGAETQYF. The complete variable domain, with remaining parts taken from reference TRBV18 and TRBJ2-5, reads NAGVMQNPRHLVRRRGQEARLRCSPMKGHSHVYWYRQLPEEGLKFMVYLQKENIIDESGMPKERFSAEFPKEGPSILRIQQVVRGDSAAYFCASSEGQGAETQYFGPGTRLLVL.